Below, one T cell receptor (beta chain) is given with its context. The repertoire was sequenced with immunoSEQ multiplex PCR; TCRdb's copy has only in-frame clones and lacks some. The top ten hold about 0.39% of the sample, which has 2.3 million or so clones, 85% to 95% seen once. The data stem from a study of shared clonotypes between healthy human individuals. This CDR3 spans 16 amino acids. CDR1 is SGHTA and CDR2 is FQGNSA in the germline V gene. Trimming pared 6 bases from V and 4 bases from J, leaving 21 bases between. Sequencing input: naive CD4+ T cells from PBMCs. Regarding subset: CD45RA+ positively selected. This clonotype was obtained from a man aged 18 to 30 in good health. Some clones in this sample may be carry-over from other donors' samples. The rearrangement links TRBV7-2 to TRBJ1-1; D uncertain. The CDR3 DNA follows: TGTGCCAGCAGTTTAACCTCTGTAATCGGCGGCACTGAAGCTTTCTTT. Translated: CASSLTSVIGGTEAFF. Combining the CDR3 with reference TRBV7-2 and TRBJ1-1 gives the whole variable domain GAGVSQSPSNKVTEKGKDVELRCDPISGHTALYWYRQSLGQGLEFLIYFQGNSAPDKSGLPSDRFSAERTGGSVSTLTIQRTQQEDSAVYLCASSLTSVIGGTEAFFGQGTRLTVV.